This T cell receptor beta chain was sequenced for a study of pediatric ulcerative colitis. V lost 6 bases, J lost 2 bases, and 14 bases lay in between. The germline CDR1 and CDR2 sequences are MDHEN and SYDVKM. This CDR3 contains 15 residues. The repertoire was sequenced with immunoSEQ multiplex PCR; TCRdb's copy has only in-frame clones and lacks some. The sample lists about 37,000 clones, roughly 71% seen once, with less than 10% in the top ten. About this clone: Its antigen is currently unknown.

Whole-study results and caveats: A couple of rectal clonotypes were found only in ulcerative colitis patients, all of them.

One to two pinch biopsies were taken from the rectum during colonoscopy. The receptor comes from a boy aged 10-17 years with severe ulcerative colitis. The chain links TRBV28 to TRBJ2-1; either TRBD1 or TRBD2 may supply D (5 bases each). The sequenced material came from gut tissue. The CDR3: CASRDSGTPYNEQFF. The DNA for the CDR3 is TGTGCCAGCAGGGATTCCGGGACCCCCTACAATGAGCAGTTCTTC.